A single sample is the source of the 8 T cell receptor beta chains below, sequenced in a study of OX40 agonist ivuxolimab in advanced cancers. Clones were sequenced by immunoSEQ multiplex PCR, and TCRdb holds only the in-frame ones, with some missing. The sample holds tens of thousands of clones, around 93% seen once. The specimen was CD4+ or CD8+ T cells sorted from blood, collected in a trial of the OX40 agonist ivuxolimab. The source of these receptors is an adult with an advanced solid tumor such as melanoma, head and neck, liver or kidney cancer.

The rearrangement links TRBV15 to TRBJ2-5, with TRBD2 as a possible D gene (5 bases). The CDR3 totals 15 residues. The ends were cut back, 0 bases at V and 9 bases at J, with 17 bases in the middle. Germline V gene data show CDR1 as LNHNV and CDR2 as YYDKDF (reference sequence). In DNA form, the CDR3 reads TGTGCCACCAGCAGAGAGGAGAGCCTGATGGAGGCCCAGTACTTC. This gives the protein CATSREESLMEAQYF. The full variable domain, in which reference TRBV15 and TRBJ2-5 provide the parts outside the CDR3, is DAMVIQNPRYQVTQFGKPVTLSCSQTLNHNVMYWYQQKSSQAPKLLFHYYDKDFNNEADTPDNFQSRRPNTSFCFLDIRSPGLGDTAMYLCATSREESLMEAQYFGPGTRLLVL.

J is TRBJ2-7 and V is TRBV16, with TRBD1 matching 8 bases. The trim removed 4 bases at V and 2 bases at J, leaving 7 bases unmatched. Germline CDR1 KGHSY, CDR2 FQNENV. This CDR3 is built from 15 residues. The CDR3 region is CASSRTGKGTYEQYF. The CDR3 DNA reads as TGTGCCAGCAGCCGGACAGGGAAAGGAACCTACGAGCAGTACTTC.

The genes are TRBV4-3 and TRBJ2-2; 7 positions match TRBD2. CDR1 and CDR2 (germline): LGHNA, YSLEER. After removal of 4 bases from V and 0 bases from J, the junction contained 2 bases not matched to a gene. This CDR3 is 15 amino acids long. CDR3 bases: TGCGCCAGCAGCCCGGGACTATCGAACACCGGGGAGCTGTTTTTT. Translation: CASSPGLSNTGELFF.

The chain has TRBV28 and TRBJ1-5, with D possibly matching TRBD1 (5 bases). Germline-derived CDR1 and CDR2 are MDHEN and SYDVKM. Deletions cut 2 bases from V and 1 base from J, with 9 bases between. The CDR3 has 15 amino acids. CDR3 nucleotide sequence: TGTGCCAGCAGTTTAAGGGGACCGAGCAATCAGCCCCAGCATTTT. Protein sequence: CASSLRGPSNQPQHF.

The chain recombines TRBV15 with TRBJ2-1; 11 bases align to TRBD2. V shed 3 bases, J shed 4 bases, and the junction held 5 bases outside the gene matches. The CDR3 spans 16 residues. Germline-derived CDR1 and CDR2 are LNHNV and YYDKDF (reference sequence). The DNA of the CDR3 is TGTGCCACCAGCAGTCTACTAGCGGGAGAGTACAATGAGCAGTTCTTC. Its protein product is CATSSLLAGEYNEQFF.

This clone was counted a few times. At the DNA level, this CDR3 is encoded by other sequences in the same sample as well. This rearrangement joins TRBV28 to TRBJ2-3; TRBD2 matches at 7 bases. Germline V CDR1 and CDR2: MDHEN, SYDVKM. With V trimmed by 3 bases and J by 4 bases, 1 base remained unmatched. CDR3 length equals 13 residues. This chain's CDR3 is CASSLGGADTQYF. The CDR3 nucleotides read TGTGCCAGCAGTTTGGGGGGGGCAGATACGCAGTATTTT.

This chain links TRBV2 with TRBJ2-7, with D unresolved. Germline V gives CDR1 SNHLY, CDR2 FYNNEI. The CDR3 contains 14 residues. Trimming left V 1 base short and J 0 bases short, with 7 bases between. DNA for the CDR3: TGTGCCAGCAGTGAAGTCCTTACCTCCTACGAGCAGTACTTC. Protein sequence: CASSEVLTSYEQYF. The entire variable domain, with the rest obtained from reference TRBV2 and TRBJ2-7, is as follows: EPEVTQTPSHQVTQMGQEVILRCVPISNHLYFYWYRQILGQKVEFLVSFYNNEISEKSEIFDDQFSVERPDGSNFTLKIRSTKLEDSAMYFCASSEVLTSYEQYFGPGTRLTVT.

The genes are TRBV13 and TRBJ2-1; D is uncertain. CDR3 length: 12 residues. Germline V CDR1 and CDR2: PRHDT, FYEKMQ (reference sequence). V was pared by 3 bases and J by 10 bases, with 10 bases between. Here the CDR3 reads CASSLAVVEQFF. CDR3 in DNA: TGTGCCAGCAGCTTGGCGGTGGTGGAGCAGTTCTTC.